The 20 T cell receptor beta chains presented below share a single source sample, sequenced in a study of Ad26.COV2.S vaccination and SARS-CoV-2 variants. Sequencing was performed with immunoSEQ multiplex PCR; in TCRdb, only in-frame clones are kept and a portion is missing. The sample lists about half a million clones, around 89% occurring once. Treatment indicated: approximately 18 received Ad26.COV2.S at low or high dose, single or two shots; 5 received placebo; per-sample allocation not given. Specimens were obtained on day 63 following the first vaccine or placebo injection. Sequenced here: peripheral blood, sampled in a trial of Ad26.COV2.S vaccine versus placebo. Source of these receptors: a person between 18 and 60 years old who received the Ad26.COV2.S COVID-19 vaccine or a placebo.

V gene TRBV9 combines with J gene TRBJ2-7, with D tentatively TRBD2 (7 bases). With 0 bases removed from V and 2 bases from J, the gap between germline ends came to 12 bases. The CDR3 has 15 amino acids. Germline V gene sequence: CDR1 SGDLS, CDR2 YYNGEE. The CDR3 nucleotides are TGTGCCAGCAGCGTAGCGTCCGGGGGGCCCTACGAGCAGTACTTC. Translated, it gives CASSVASGGPYEQYF.

The CDR3 DNA sequence: TGTGCCAGCAGCTTCCCCGGGACCGACACCTTTTTCAAGTTCTTC. Amino acids: CASSFPGTDTFFKFF. The gene calls are TRBV7-9 and TRBJ2-1; either TRBD1 or TRBD2 may supply D (5 bases each). Per the germline V gene, CDR1 is SEHNR and CDR2 is FQNEAQ (reference sequence). The V and J ends lost 3 bases and 14 bases respectively, with 23 bases between them. This CDR3 is 15 amino acids long.

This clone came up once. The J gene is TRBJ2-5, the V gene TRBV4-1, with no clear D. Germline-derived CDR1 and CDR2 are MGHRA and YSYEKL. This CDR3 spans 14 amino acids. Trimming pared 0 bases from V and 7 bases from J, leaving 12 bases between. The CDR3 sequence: CASSQEWPRGTQYF. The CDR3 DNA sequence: TGCGCCAGCAGCCAAGAGTGGCCCCGAGGGACCCAGTACTTC.

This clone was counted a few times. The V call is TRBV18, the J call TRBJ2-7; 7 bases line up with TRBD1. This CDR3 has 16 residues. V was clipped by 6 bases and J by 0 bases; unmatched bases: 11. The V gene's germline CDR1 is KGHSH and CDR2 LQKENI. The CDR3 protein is CASSPPTGLASYEQYF. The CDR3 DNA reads TGTGCCAGCTCGCCTCCGACAGGGCTGGCCTCCTACGAGCAGTACTTC. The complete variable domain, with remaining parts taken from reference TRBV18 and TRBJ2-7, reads NAGVMQNPRHLVRRRGQEARLRCSPMKGHSHVYWYRQLPEEGLKFMVYLQKENIIDESGMPKERFSAEFPKEGPSILRIQQVVRGDSAAYFCASSPPTGLASYEQYFGPGTRLTVT.

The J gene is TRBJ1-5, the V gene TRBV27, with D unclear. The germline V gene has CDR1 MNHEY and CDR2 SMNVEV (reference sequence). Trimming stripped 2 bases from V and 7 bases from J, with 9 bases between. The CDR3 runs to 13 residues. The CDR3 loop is CASSLNLAQPQHF. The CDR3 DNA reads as TGTGCCAGCAGTTTAAACCTAGCGCAGCCCCAGCATTTT.

CDR3 coding DNA: TGTGCCAGCAGCCAACCGGGAGGGAACCAAGAGACCCAGTACTTC. This translates into CASSQPGGNQETQYF. The chain links TRBV6-5 to TRBJ2-5; 8 nucleotides align to TRBD2. From germline, CDR1 is MNHEY and CDR2 SVGAGI. With 6 bases clipped from V and 0 bases from J, the junction kept 6 bases outside the gene matches. This CDR3 contains 15 residues.

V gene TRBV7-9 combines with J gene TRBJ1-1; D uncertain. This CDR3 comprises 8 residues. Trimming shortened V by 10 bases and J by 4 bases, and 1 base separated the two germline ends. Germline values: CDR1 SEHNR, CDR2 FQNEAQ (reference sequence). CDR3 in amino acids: CATTEAFF. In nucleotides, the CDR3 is TGTGCCACCACTGAAGCTTTCTTT.

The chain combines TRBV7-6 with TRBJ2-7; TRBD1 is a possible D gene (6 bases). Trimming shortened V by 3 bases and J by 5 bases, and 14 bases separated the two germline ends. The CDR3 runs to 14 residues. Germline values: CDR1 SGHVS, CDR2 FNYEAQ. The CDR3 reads CASSFGAGDNEQYF. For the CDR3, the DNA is TGTGCCAGCAGCTTTGGTGCAGGGGACAACGAGCAGTACTTC.

CDR3 bases: TGTGCCAGCAGCGCGCCGGGAGGGGATCACAAGGAAGACACCATATATTTT. This translates into CASSAPGGDHKEDTIYF. This chain joins TRBV9 and TRBJ1-3; tentatively, D is TRBD1 (5 bases). The V end was cut by 3 bases, the J end by 8 bases, with 24 bases between. The length of the CDR3 is 17 residues. Germline lookup yields CDR1 SGDLS and CDR2 YYNGEE.

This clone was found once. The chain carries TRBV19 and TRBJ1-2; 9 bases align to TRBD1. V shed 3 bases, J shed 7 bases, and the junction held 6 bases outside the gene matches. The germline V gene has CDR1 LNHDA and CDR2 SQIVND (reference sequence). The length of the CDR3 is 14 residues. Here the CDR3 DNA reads TGTGCCAGTAGTATCGGGGACAGGGAAAGTGGCTACACCTTC. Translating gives CASSIGDRESGYTF.

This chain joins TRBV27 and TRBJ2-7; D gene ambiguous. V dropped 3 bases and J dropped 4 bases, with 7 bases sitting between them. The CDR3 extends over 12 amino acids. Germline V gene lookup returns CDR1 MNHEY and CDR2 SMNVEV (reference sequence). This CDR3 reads CASSFMGYEQYF. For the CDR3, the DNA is TGTGCCAGCAGTTTTATGGGGTACGAGCAGTACTTC.

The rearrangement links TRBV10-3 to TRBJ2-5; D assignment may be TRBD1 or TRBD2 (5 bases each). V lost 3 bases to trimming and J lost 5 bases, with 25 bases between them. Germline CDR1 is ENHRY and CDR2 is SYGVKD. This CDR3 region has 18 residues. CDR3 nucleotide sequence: TGTGCCATCAGTGATGGGACGCAGGCGAACCTCAAGTGGGAGACCCAGTACTTC. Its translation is CAISDGTQANLKWETQYF.

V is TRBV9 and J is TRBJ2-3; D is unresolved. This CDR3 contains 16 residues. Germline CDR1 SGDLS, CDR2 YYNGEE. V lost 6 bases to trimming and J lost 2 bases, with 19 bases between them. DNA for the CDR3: TGTGCCAGCACCGCGTTTGCCCAAGATAACACAGATACGCAGTATTTT. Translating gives CASTAFAQDNTDTQYF.

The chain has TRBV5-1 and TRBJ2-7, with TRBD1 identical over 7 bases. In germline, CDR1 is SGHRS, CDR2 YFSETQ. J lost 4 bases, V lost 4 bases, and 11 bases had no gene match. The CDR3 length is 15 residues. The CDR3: CASSPGREGAYEQYF. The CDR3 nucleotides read TGCGCCAGCAGCCCGGGACGAGAGGGGGCTTACGAGCAGTACTTC.

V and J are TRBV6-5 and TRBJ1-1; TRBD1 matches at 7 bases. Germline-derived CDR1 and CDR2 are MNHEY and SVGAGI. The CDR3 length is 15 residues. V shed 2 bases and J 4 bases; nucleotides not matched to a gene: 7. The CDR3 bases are TGTGCCAGCAGTTACGCCAGGGGGTTGGGCACTGAAGCTTTCTTT. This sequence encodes CASSYARGLGTEAFF.

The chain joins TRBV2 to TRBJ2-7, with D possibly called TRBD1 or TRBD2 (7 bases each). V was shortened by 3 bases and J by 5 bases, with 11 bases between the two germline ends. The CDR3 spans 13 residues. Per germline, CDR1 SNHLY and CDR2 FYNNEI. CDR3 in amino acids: CASSETGRDEQYF. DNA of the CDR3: TGTGCCAGCAGTGAGACAGGGAGGGACGAGCAGTACTTC.

CDR3 amino acids: CASSYSGQGANEQYF. For the CDR3, the DNA is TGTGCCAGCAGTTACTCGGGACAGGGGGCCAACGAGCAGTACTTC. The chain uses TRBV6-5 and TRBJ2-7; 12 nucleotides agree with TRBD1. Losses at the gene ends were 0 bases for V and 5 bases for J; bases not matched to a gene: 2. Germline loops: CDR1 MNHEY, CDR2 SVGAGI. This CDR3 contains 15 residues.

CDR3 region: CASSQAGGNYGYTF. Written as DNA, the CDR3 is TGCGCCAGCAGCCAAGCTGGGGGCAACTATGGCTACACCTTC. The gene calls are TRBV4-1 and TRBJ1-2, with a tentative D call TRBD1 (6 bases). Between the trimmed V and J ends, which lost 1 base and 2 bases, there was a span of 8 bases. Germline CDR1 is MGHRA and CDR2 is YSYEKL. The CDR3 totals 14 residues.

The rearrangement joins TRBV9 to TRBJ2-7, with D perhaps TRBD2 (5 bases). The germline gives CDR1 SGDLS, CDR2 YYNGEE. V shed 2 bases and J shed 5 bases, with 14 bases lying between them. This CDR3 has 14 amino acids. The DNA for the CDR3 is TGTGCCAGCAGCGTTGAGGGCGTCCCCCACGAGCAGTACTTC. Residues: CASSVEGVPHEQYF.

The chain's CDR3 is CASSNGGVAEAFF. CDR3 coding DNA: TGTGCCAGTAGTAACGGGGGTGTAGCTGAAGCTTTCTTT. The chain employs TRBV19 and TRBJ1-1; weak D call: TRBD1 (5 bases). This CDR3 contains 13 residues. In germline, CDR1 is LNHDA, CDR2 SQIVND (reference sequence). Trimming removed 4 bases from V and 6 bases from J, with 12 bases in between.